The rows below give T cell receptor beta chains drawn from one sample of a study of post-analysis software for immune sequencing data. TCRdb re-called the PCR reads with MiXCR, one entry per CDR3 protein. The sample includes about 540,000 distinct CDR3 sequences, less than 40% seen only once; the top ten take roughly 6%. The sequencing input was blood. These receptor sequences come from a girl under 18 with multiple sclerosis. Each CDR3 is given with its conserved first and last residue. The order of the fields is V gene, D gene, clone size, J gene, CDR3 protein, CDR3 DNA. A D gene is named only where the DNA matches it firmly. A clone size is listed for some rows: how often the clone was seen (once, few, many), or a class if it is expanded.

V gene: TRBV29-1
D gene: -
clone size: -
J gene: TRBJ1-1
CDR3 protein: CSALRAEAFF
CDR3 DNA: TGCAGCGCTTTACGGGCTGAAGCTTTCTTT

V gene: TRBV28
D gene: -
clone size: few
J gene: TRBJ2-3
CDR3 protein: CASSLPGTPDTQYF
CDR3 DNA: TGTGCCAGCAGTTTACCCGGGACACCAGATACGCAGTATTTT

V gene: TRBV3-1
D gene: TRBD1
clone size: -
J gene: TRBJ1-1
CDR3 protein: CASSLQGWNTEAFF
CDR3 DNA: TGTGCCAGCAGCCTACAGGGGTGGAACACTGAAGCTTTCTTT

V gene: TRBV12-3/TRBV12-4
D gene: -
clone size: few
J gene: TRBJ1-5
CDR3 protein: CASSLTAGSQPQHF
CDR3 DNA: TGTGCCAGCAGTTTAACGGCGGGGAGTCAGCCCCAGCATTTT

V gene: TRBV5-1
D gene: TRBD1
clone size: few
J gene: TRBJ2-7
CDR3 protein: CASRNQDRRSEQYF
CDR3 DNA: TGCGCCAGCAGGAACCAGGACAGGAGGTCCGAGCAGTACTTC

V gene: TRBV12-3/TRBV12-4
D gene: -
clone size: few
J gene: TRBJ1-1
CDR3 protein: CASRLGQMNTEAFF
CDR3 DNA: TGTGCCAGCAGGTTGGGGCAAATGAACACTGAAGCTTTCTTT

V gene: TRBV6-4
D gene: -
clone size: -
J gene: TRBJ2-2
CDR3 protein: CASSGQGENTGELFF
CDR3 DNA: TGTGCCAGCAGTGGGCAGGGTGAGAACACCGGGGAGCTGTTTTTT

V gene: TRBV20-1
D gene: -
clone size: -
J gene: TRBJ2-5
CDR3 protein: CSARVCYLDSQYF
CDR3 DNA: TGCAGTGCTAGAGTTTGCTACCTGGATAGCCAGTACTTC

V gene: TRBV9
D gene: TRBD2
clone size: -
J gene: TRBJ2-5
CDR3 protein: CASSARTSGGARETQYF
CDR3 DNA: TGTGCCAGCAGCGCCCGGACTAGCGGGGGGGCTCGAGAGACCCAGTACTTC

V gene: TRBV5-1
D gene: TRBD1
clone size: -
J gene: TRBJ1-2
CDR3 protein: CASSLDGTGGGYGYTF
CDR3 DNA: TGCGCCAGCAGCTTGGACGGGACAGGGGGCGGTTATGGCTACACCTTC

V gene: TRBV29-1
D gene: TRBD1
clone size: many
J gene: TRBJ2-5
CDR3 protein: CSTGQGSRETQYF
CDR3 DNA: TGCAGCACCGGACAGGGATCGAGAGAGACCCAGTACTTC

V gene: TRBV20-1
D gene: -
clone size: few
J gene: TRBJ2-1
CDR3 protein: CSARLLGNEQFF
CDR3 DNA: TGCAGTGCCAGGCTCCTCGGGAATGAGCAGTTCTTC

V gene: TRBV20-1
D gene: -
clone size: -
J gene: TRBJ2-3
CDR3 protein: CSASRVGADTQYF
CDR3 DNA: TGCAGTGCTAGTCGTGTGGGGGCAGATACGCAGTATTTT

V gene: TRBV20-1
D gene: -
clone size: -
J gene: TRBJ2-6
CDR3 protein: CSARASSGADVLTF
CDR3 DNA: TGCAGTGCTAGAGCCAGCTCTGGGGCCGACGTCCTGACTTTC

V gene: TRBV4-1
D gene: -
clone size: few
J gene: TRBJ2-1
CDR3 protein: CASSQVRGGYWNEQFF
CDR3 DNA: TGCGCCAGCAGCCAAGTCAGGGGAGGGTATTGGAATGAGCAGTTCTTC

V gene: TRBV9
D gene: TRBD1
clone size: few
J gene: TRBJ2-1
CDR3 protein: CASSSSETGIYNEQFF
CDR3 DNA: TGTGCCAGCAGCTCCTCCGAGACAGGGATTTACAATGAGCAGTTCTTC

V gene: TRBV7-9
D gene: -
clone size: few
J gene: TRBJ2-7
CDR3 protein: CASSPEGGAVWYF
CDR3 DNA: TGTGCCAGCAGTCCAGAAGGGGGGGCAGTGTGGTACTTC

V gene: TRBV19
D gene: TRBD1
clone size: -
J gene: TRBJ2-1
CDR3 protein: CASSGPGQFLREQFF
CDR3 DNA: TGTGCCAGTAGTGGCCCGGGACAGTTCCTTCGGGAGCAGTTCTTC

V gene: TRBV29-1
D gene: -
clone size: few
J gene: TRBJ1-1
CDR3 protein: CSVALRQVPSEAFF
CDR3 DNA: TGCAGCGTTGCACTCAGACAGGTCCCTTCTGAAGCTTTCTTT

V gene: TRBV9
D gene: -
clone size: -
J gene: TRBJ2-5
CDR3 protein: CASSAGQYQETQYF
CDR3 DNA: TGTGCCAGCAGCGCAGGACAGTACCAAGAGACCCAGTACTTC

V gene: TRBV5-1
D gene: TRBD1
clone size: few
J gene: TRBJ2-7
CDR3 protein: CASSSIGQGAYEQYF
CDR3 DNA: TGCGCCAGCAGCTCTATCGGACAGGGGGCCTACGAGCAGTACTTC

V gene: TRBV5-1
D gene: -
clone size: -
J gene: TRBJ2-1
CDR3 protein: CATRGAGKNEQFF
CDR3 DNA: TGCGCCACCCGTGGGGCAGGGAAAAATGAGCAGTTCTTC

V gene: TRBV12-3/TRBV12-4
D gene: -
clone size: -
J gene: TRBJ2-1
CDR3 protein: CASKRRNDEQFF
CDR3 DNA: TGTGCCAGCAAACGACGTAATGATGAGCAGTTCTTC

V gene: TRBV7-2
D gene: TRBD1
clone size: -
J gene: TRBJ1-5
CDR3 protein: CASSNGQGYQPQHF
CDR3 DNA: TGTGCCAGCAGCAACGGACAGGGTTATCAGCCCCAGCATTTT

V gene: TRBV21-1
D gene: -
clone size: -
J gene: TRBJ1-1
CDR3 protein: CARETGREAFF
CDR3 DNA: TGTGCCAGGGAGACAGGACGAGAAGCTTTCTTT

V gene: TRBV5-1
D gene: TRBD1
clone size: few
J gene: TRBJ2-1
CDR3 protein: CASSFQGVYNEQFF
CDR3 DNA: TGCGCCAGCAGCTTCCAGGGGGTATACAATGAGCAGTTCTTC

V gene: TRBV28
D gene: -
clone size: -
J gene: TRBJ2-5
CDR3 protein: CASMAGGLGETQYF
CDR3 DNA: TGTGCCAGCATGGCTGGGGGCTTGGGAGAGACCCAGTACTTC

V gene: TRBV6-5
D gene: -
clone size: many
J gene: TRBJ2-5
CDR3 protein: CASSSPQGPETQYF
CDR3 DNA: TGTGCCAGCAGTTCCCCCCAGGGACCAGAGACCCAGTACTTC

V gene: TRBV7-2
D gene: -
clone size: -
J gene: TRBJ1-1
CDR3 protein: CASSRPDRSNTEAFF
CDR3 DNA: TGTGCCAGCAGCCGACCCGACAGGTCGAACACTGAAGCTTTCTTT

V gene: TRBV12-3/TRBV12-4
D gene: TRBD2
clone size: -
J gene: TRBJ2-1
CDR3 protein: CASSLITGGQNEQFF
CDR3 DNA: TGTGCCAGCAGTTTAATAACGGGGGGGCAAAATGAGCAGTTCTTC

V gene: TRBV29-1
D gene: -
clone size: -
J gene: TRBJ2-7
CDR3 protein: CSVDQGIHEQYF
CDR3 DNA: TGCAGCGTTGATCAGGGAATCCACGAGCAGTACTTC

V gene: TRBV7-8
D gene: TRBD2
clone size: -
J gene: TRBJ2-1
CDR3 protein: CASSGPGLAGGNEQFF
CDR3 DNA: TGTGCCAGCAGCGGCCCGGGACTAGCGGGGGGAAATGAGCAGTTCTTC

V gene: TRBV10-2
D gene: -
clone size: -
J gene: TRBJ2-5
CDR3 protein: CASSVRGQETQYF
CDR3 DNA: TGCGCCAGCAGTGTTCGCGGGCAAGAGACCCAGTACTTC

V gene: TRBV5-1
D gene: -
clone size: -
J gene: TRBJ2-7
CDR3 protein: CTSSTEGTELYEQYF
CDR3 DNA: TGCACCAGCAGCACGGAGGGGACAGAACTCTACGAGCAGTACTTC

V gene: TRBV12-3/TRBV12-4
D gene: -
clone size: -
J gene: TRBJ2-5
CDR3 protein: CASNIRVTSAPQETQYF
CDR3 DNA: TGTGCCAGCAACATCAGAGTGACCTCAGCGCCCCAAGAGACCCAGTACTTC

V gene: TRBV20-1
D gene: TRBD1
clone size: -
J gene: TRBJ1-6
CDR3 protein: CSAKDRPYNSPLHF
CDR3 DNA: TGCAGTGCTAAGGACAGGCCCTATAATTCACCCCTCCACTTT

V gene: TRBV7-2
D gene: -
clone size: -
J gene: TRBJ2-4
CDR3 protein: CTSSLARQVIAKNIQYF
CDR3 DNA: TGTACCAGCAGCTTAGCGCGGCAGGTTATAGCCAAAAACATTCAGTACTTC

V gene: TRBV5-6
D gene: -
clone size: -
J gene: TRBJ1-1
CDR3 protein: CASSLFGLNTEAFF
CDR3 DNA: TGTGCCAGCAGCTTGTTCGGGTTGAACACTGAAGCTTTCTTT

V gene: TRBV6-2/TRBV6-3
D gene: -
clone size: -
J gene: TRBJ1-2
CDR3 protein: CASSYTTRRDYGYTF
CDR3 DNA: TGTGCCAGCAGTTACACGACTCGACGGGACTATGGCTACACCTTC

V gene: TRBV3-1
D gene: TRBD1
clone size: -
J gene: TRBJ2-7
CDR3 protein: CASSQGGTGIYSEQYF
CDR3 DNA: TGTGCCAGCAGCCAAGGGGGGACAGGGATTTATAGCGAGCAGTACTTC

V gene: TRBV3-1
D gene: -
clone size: -
J gene: TRBJ2-5
CDR3 protein: CASSPEGVVPSVQYF
CDR3 DNA: TGTGCCAGCAGCCCGGAGGGAGTCGTCCCAAGCGTCCAGTACTTC

V gene: TRBV29-1
D gene: TRBD1
clone size: once
J gene: TRBJ2-2
CDR3 protein: CSGGTGPTGELFF
CDR3 DNA: TGCAGCGGAGGGACAGGGCCCACCGGGGAGCTGTTTTTT

V gene: TRBV7-2
D gene: -
clone size: -
J gene: TRBJ1-3
CDR3 protein: CASSLEHSSSGNTIYF
CDR3 DNA: TGTGCCAGCAGCTTAGAGCACAGCTCCTCTGGAAACACCATATATTTT

V gene: TRBV7-8
D gene: -
clone size: few
J gene: TRBJ2-3
CDR3 protein: CASSLGSSVTSTDTQYF
CDR3 DNA: TGTGCCAGCAGCTTAGGCTCTAGCGTAACTAGCACAGATACGCAGTATTTT

V gene: TRBV20-1
D gene: -
clone size: many
J gene: TRBJ2-4
CDR3 protein: CSARGRDSNNIQYF
CDR3 DNA: TGCAGTGCTAGAGGCCGGGACTCCAATAACATTCAGTACTTC

V gene: TRBV7-3
D gene: TRBD1
clone size: few
J gene: TRBJ2-1
CDR3 protein: CASSLKGDRDNEQFF
CDR3 DNA: TGTGCCAGCAGCTTAAAAGGGGACAGGGACAATGAGCAGTTCTTC

V gene: TRBV20-1
D gene: -
clone size: -
J gene: TRBJ2-3
CDR3 protein: CSALAYPTSPGGHTDTQYF
CDR3 DNA: TGCAGTGCTTTAGCTTACCCGACTAGCCCGGGGGGACACACAGATACGCAGTATTTT

V gene: TRBV18
D gene: -
clone size: -
J gene: TRBJ2-1
CDR3 protein: CASSPPATKRTYNEQFF
CDR3 DNA: TGTGCCAGCTCACCACCTGCCACGAAAAGGACCTACAATGAGCAGTTCTTC

V gene: TRBV11-2
D gene: -
clone size: -
J gene: TRBJ2-2
CDR3 protein: CASSLPFRGRGLTGELFF
CDR3 DNA: TGTGCCAGCAGCTTACCATTTAGGGGACGGGGGCTGACCGGGGAGCTGTTTTTT

V gene: TRBV12-3/TRBV12-4
D gene: TRBD1
clone size: few
J gene: TRBJ2-7
CDR3 protein: CASSFPPSSLPTGDTSYEQYF
CDR3 DNA: TGTGCCAGCAGTTTCCCCCCTTCCTCTCTCCCGACAGGGGACACTTCCTACGAGCAGTACTTC

V gene: TRBV5-1
D gene: TRBD1
clone size: few
J gene: TRBJ1-2
CDR3 protein: CASSWGDRGGYTF
CDR3 DNA: TGCGCCAGCAGCTGGGGGGACAGGGGAGGCTACACCTTC

V gene: TRBV3-1
D gene: -
clone size: -
J gene: TRBJ2-7
CDR3 protein: CASSHTPGLISEQYF
CDR3 DNA: TGTGCCAGCAGCCACACTCCAGGATTAATTAGCGAGCAGTACTTC

V gene: TRBV5-1
D gene: TRBD1
clone size: few
J gene: TRBJ2-5
CDR3 protein: CASSYGTGQETQYF
CDR3 DNA: TGCGCCAGCAGCTATGGGACAGGGCAAGAGACCCAGTACTTC

V gene: TRBV7-9
D gene: -
clone size: -
J gene: TRBJ2-6
CDR3 protein: CASSLSIGADPSSGANALTF
CDR3 DNA: TGTGCCAGCAGCTTAAGTATAGGGGCAGATCCTTCCTCTGGGGCCAACGCCCTGACTTTC

V gene: TRBV2
D gene: -
clone size: few
J gene: TRBJ2-7
CDR3 protein: CASSGLQSSYEQYF
CDR3 DNA: TGTGCCAGCAGTGGATTACAGTCTTCCTACGAGCAGTACTTC

V gene: TRBV5-1
D gene: -
clone size: few
J gene: TRBJ2-3
CDR3 protein: CASSQGQGVLGDTQYF
CDR3 DNA: TGCGCCAGCAGCCAAGGCCAGGGAGTTTTAGGAGATACGCAGTATTTT

V gene: TRBV7-2
D gene: -
clone size: few
J gene: TRBJ2-1
CDR3 protein: CASSLAQDNEQFF
CDR3 DNA: TGTGCCAGCAGCTTAGCGCAGGACAATGAGCAGTTCTTC

V gene: TRBV29-1
D gene: TRBD1
clone size: -
J gene: TRBJ2-3
CDR3 protein: CSVPTPLSGTGTTDTQYF
CDR3 DNA: TGCAGCGTCCCAACCCCCCTCTCCGGGACAGGGACCACAGATACGCAGTATTTT

V gene: TRBV15
D gene: -
clone size: many
J gene: TRBJ2-7
CDR3 protein: CATSSYYEQYF
CDR3 DNA: TGTGCCACCAGCAGCTACTACGAGCAGTACTTC